This T cell receptor (beta chain) was documented in a study of shared clonotypes between healthy human individuals. At a deep level, the assay was run. Assay: immunoSEQ multiplex PCR; the TCRdb copy retains only in-frame clones and omits some. The data show under 2.5 million clones, about nine tenths seen once. Germline CDR1 MNHNY, CDR2 SVGAGI (reference sequence). This CDR3 is built from 14 residues. V was trimmed by 4 bases and J by 4 bases, leaving 12 bases between them. Every one of the donors was a Caucasian adult that lived in Nashville, Tennessee. The clonotype originates from a man between 18 and 35 years old in good health. Some clones in this sample may be carry-over from other donors' samples. The sequencing input was naive CD4+ T cells from PBMCs. Subset: CD45RA+ positively selected. The chain recombines TRBV6-6 with TRBJ2-3; no clear D gene. CDR3 sequence (DNA): TGTGCCAGCAGTTCCGATCGGATGTCAGATACGCAGTATTTT. Translated: CASSSDRMSDTQYF.